Detailed here is one T cell receptor (beta chain). As to time point: peripheral blood 6 weeks after treatment start. Peripheral blood mononuclear cells were collected from every patient before and during treatment, yielding between 1 and 8 samples per patient. CDR3 length: 14 residues. Germline CDR1 is SGHNT and CDR2 is YYREEE (reference sequence). Between the trimmed V and J ends, which lost 0 bases and 7 bases, there was a span of 11 bases. Sequencing used immunoSEQ multiplex PCR; TCRdb keeps in-frame clones, though not all of them. Of around 62,000 clones in the sample, about nine tenths were seen once. These data originate in a study of PD-L1 blockade in urothelial cancer. Turning to the study itself: Most patients, about 90% of the roughly 29, were males with bladder-origin cancer. Once treatment had started, blood was analyzed at 3 weeks (second dose) and again at 6 weeks. Blood samples had a median of 141,255 T cells.

The rearrangement links TRBV5-4 to TRBJ1-5; tentative D call: TRBD1 (5 bases). This material consisted of PBMCs, taken around atezolizumab (anti-PD-L1) treatment. The sequence came from a man aged 55 to 69 with urothelial cancer. The DNA for the CDR3 is TGTGCCAGCAGCTTGGGCAGGGCCGGGCAGCCCCAGCATTTT. This gives the protein CASSLGRAGQPQHF.